This T cell receptor beta chain was sequenced for a study of chemoradiotherapy in HPV16-positive cancers. Samples were taken several times over chemoradiotherapy. Sequencing was performed with immunoSEQ multiplex PCR; in TCRdb, only in-frame clones are kept and a portion is missing. The sample lists about 20,000 clones, 70% to 90% occurring once. Concerning this clone itself: The antigen remains unidentified.

Trimming took 2 bases from V and 0 from J, leaving 14 bases between them. Looked up from germline, CDR1 is MGHRA and CDR2 is YSYEKL. CDR3 length: 17 residues. General study findings and limits: HPV-responsive T-cell expansion during chemoradiotherapy was linked to improved recurrence-free survival in HPV16-positive patients. Candidate HPV-specific clones and E7-related TCR motifs grew in tumor during treatment. HPV-specific T cells were functionally defined from only a couple of HPV16-positive patients.

This TCR came from a human donor with HPV-associated anogenital cancer. Sequencing was performed on blood, taken from a patient who underwent chemoradiotherapy. The chain links TRBV4-1 to TRBJ1-3; the D is unclear. CDR3 coding DNA: TGCGCCAGCAGCCAATATAATCAGTTGGGCTCTGGAAACACCATATATTTT. Translation gives CASSQYNQLGSGNTIYF.